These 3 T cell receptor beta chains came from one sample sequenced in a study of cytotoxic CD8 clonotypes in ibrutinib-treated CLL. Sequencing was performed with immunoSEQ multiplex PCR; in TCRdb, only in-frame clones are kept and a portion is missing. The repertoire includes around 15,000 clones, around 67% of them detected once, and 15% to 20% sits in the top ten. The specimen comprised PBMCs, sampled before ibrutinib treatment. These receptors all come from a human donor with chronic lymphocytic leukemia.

The CDR3 DNA is TGTGCCAGCAGCCAGACAGGAGAGAATTCACCCCTCCACTTT. Its protein product is CASSQTGENSPLHF. This chain connects TRBV6-6 to TRBJ1-6; D is possibly TRBD1 (6 bases). Looked up from germline, CDR1 is MNHNY and CDR2 is SVGAGI (reference sequence). V dropped 6 bases and J dropped 7 bases, with 13 bases sitting between them. This CDR3 is 14 amino acids long.

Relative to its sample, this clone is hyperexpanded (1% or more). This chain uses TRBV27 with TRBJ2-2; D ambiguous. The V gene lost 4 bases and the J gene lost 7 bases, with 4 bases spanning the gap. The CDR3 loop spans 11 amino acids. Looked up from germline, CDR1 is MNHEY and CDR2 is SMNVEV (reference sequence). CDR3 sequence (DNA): TGTGCCAGCAGTTCAAGCGGGGAGCTGTTTTTT. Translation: CASSSSGELFF.

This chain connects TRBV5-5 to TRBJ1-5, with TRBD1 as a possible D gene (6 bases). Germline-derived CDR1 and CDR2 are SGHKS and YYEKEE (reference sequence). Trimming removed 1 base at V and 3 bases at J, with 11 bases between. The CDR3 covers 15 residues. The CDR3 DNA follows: TGTGCCAGCAGCTTGATGGGGGGGGCCAATCAGCCCCAGCATTTT. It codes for CASSLMGGANQPQHF.